This T cell receptor (beta chain) derives from a study of radiation and T cells in renal cell carcinoma. The assay was immunoSEQ multiplex PCR, and TCRdb's table has in-frame clones only and misses some. The sample comprises 50,000 to 75,000 clones, around 80% of which are singletons, and about 7.1% rests with the top ten. The CDR3 length is 13 residues. CDR1 and CDR2 from the germline V gene are GTSNPN and SVGIG (reference sequence). Trimming took off 2 bases at V and 3 bases at J, with 10 bases between the two ends. The sample holds a few counts of this clone. Documented time point: baseline pretreatment blood. As to treatment: 15 Gy SBRT to primary tumor, nephrectomy 4 weeks later.

The sample here was blood, taken from a patient whose treatment included radiotherapy and nephrectomy. The source of this sequence is a man aged 55 to 70 with renal cell carcinoma. The J gene is TRBJ1-1, the V gene TRBV30; possible D gene TRBD1, 6 bases. The CDR3 DNA reads as TGTGCCTGGAGTAGACAGGCTTACACTGAAGCTTTCTTT. It encodes CAWSRQAYTEAFF.